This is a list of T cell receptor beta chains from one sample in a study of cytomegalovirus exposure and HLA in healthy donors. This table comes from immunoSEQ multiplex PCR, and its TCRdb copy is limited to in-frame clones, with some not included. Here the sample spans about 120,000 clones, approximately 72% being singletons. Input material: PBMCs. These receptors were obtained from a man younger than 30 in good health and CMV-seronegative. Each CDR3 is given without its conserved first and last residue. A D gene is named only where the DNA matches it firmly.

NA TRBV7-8 ASSLGSYGYT
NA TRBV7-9 ASSSRQNYGYT
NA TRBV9 ASSSKDSLGEQF
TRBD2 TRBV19 ASSIARLAGFTGELF
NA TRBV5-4 ASSLVAGEQF
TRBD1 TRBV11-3 ASSLDGQGAAEQY
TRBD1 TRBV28 ASSPDRGPYTEAF
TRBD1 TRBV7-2 ASSLGDRGVDEQF
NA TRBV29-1 SVHSAGEAF
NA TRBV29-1 SVERPWAVNTEAF
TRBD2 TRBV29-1 SVMTSGRRRQY
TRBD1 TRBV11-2 ASSRTGDVARIYGYT
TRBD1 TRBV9 ASSVSQQGGYADTQY
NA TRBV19 ASSILGQYSNQPQH
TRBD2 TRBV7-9 ASSLPLPGLGAYEQY
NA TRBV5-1 ASSLGQRTYEQY
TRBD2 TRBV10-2 ATTLAGTDTQY
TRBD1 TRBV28 ASSGTGGQETQY
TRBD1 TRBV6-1 ASSVHRGGTEAF
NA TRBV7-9 ASSRDTSVGYEQY
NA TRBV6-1 ASSEARQFNEQF
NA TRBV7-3 ASSSQGPPAEQY
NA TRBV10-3 ALSETRSPSGNTIY
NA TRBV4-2 ASSQARGGATYEQY
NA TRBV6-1 ASSKQQRFTDTQY
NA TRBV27 ASSSSYEQY
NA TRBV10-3 AISESSAGSGANVLT
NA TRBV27 ASSFSGGDTQY
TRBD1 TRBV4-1 ASSQDGQETRLEQF
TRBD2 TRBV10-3 AIPQRAGYGPGELF
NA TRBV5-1 ASSGGTHYGYT
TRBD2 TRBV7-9 ASSFGRERVDTQY
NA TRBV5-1 ASSGLTGLTYNEQF
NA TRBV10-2 ASTGVGTDTQY
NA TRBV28 ASRGLGGETRGYT
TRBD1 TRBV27 ASSPQSGQGRGTEAF
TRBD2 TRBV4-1 ASSHTLAGGSYNEQF
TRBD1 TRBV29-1 SVADATGGEGYGYT
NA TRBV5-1 ASSPTSLLYEQY
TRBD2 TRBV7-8 ASSLGTSGSYEQY
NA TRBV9 ASSASTVYSGNTIY
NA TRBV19 ASSIPRGWAYNEQF
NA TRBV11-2 ASSSPPTGNYGYT
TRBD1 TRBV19 ASSTKLQGCEQY
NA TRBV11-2 ASSLIGGRTEAF
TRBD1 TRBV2 ASSGSGTGLSPLH
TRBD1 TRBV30 AWIPRQGARYEQY
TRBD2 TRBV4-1 ASSQDLGLAGGGEQY
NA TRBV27 ASSFHGLSWEQF
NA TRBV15 ATSLTVLRSYNEQF